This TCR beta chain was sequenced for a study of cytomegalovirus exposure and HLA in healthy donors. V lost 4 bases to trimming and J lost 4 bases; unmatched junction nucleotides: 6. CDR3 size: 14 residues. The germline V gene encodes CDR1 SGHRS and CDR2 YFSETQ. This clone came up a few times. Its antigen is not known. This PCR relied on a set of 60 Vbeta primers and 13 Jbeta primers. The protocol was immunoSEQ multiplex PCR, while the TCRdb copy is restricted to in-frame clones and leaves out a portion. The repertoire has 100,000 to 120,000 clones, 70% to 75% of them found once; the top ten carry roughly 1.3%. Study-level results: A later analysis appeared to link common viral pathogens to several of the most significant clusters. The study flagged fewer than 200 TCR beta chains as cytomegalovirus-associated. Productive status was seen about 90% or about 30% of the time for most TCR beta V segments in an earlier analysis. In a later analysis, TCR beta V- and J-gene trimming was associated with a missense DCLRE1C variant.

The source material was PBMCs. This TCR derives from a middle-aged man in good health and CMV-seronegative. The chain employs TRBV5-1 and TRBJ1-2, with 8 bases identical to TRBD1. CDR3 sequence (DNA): TGCGCCAGCAGCATGACAGGGGATAGCTATGGCTACACCTTC. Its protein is CASSMTGDSYGYTF.